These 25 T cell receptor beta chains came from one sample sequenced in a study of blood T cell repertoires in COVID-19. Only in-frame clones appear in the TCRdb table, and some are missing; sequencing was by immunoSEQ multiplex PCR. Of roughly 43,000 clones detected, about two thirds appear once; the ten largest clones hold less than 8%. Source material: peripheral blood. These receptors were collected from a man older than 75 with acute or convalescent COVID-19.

CDR3 residues: CASSFVGQGLTEAFF. The CDR3 DNA reads TGTGCCAGCAGCTTTGTGGGACAGGGTCTCACTGAAGCTTTCTTT. The chain combines TRBV11-3 with TRBJ1-1; 9 nucleotides agree with TRBD1. Germline CDR1 is SGHNT and CDR2 is YENEEA. J lost 4 bases, V lost 3 bases, and 6 bases had no gene match. The CDR3 runs 15 residues.

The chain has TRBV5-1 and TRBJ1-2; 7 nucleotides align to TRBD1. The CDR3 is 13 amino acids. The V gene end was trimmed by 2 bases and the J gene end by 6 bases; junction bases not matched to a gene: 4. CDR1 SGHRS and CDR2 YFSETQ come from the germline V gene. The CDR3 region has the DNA TGCGCCAGCAGCTTCTCGCAGGGGGATGGCTACACCTTC. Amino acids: CASSFSQGDGYTF.

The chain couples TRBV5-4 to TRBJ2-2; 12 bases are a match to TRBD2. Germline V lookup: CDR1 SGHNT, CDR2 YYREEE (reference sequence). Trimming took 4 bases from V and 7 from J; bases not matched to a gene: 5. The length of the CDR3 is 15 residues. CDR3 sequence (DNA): TGTGCCAGCAGCCCTAGCGGGAGGGCCGGCGGGGAGCTGTTTTTT. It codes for CASSPSGRAGGELFF.

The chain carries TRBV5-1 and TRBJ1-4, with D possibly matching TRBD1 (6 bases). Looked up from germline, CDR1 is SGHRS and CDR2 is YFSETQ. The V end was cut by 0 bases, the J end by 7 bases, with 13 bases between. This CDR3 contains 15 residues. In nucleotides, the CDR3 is TGCGCCAGCAGCTTGGCCGCAGGGGAGGGTGAAAAACTGTTTTTT. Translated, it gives CASSLAAGEGEKLFF.

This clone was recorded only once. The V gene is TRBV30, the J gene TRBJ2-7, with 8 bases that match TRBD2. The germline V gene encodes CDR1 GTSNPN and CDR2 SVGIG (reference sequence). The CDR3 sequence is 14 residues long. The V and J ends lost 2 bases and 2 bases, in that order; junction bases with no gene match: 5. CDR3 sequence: CAWSRGGSPYEQYF. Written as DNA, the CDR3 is TGTGCCTGGAGTCGGGGGGGGAGCCCCTACGAGCAGTACTTC.

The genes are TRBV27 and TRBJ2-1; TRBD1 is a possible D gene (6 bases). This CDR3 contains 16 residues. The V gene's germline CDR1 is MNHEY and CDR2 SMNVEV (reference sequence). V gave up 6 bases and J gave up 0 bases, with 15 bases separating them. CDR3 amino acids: CASSTVYRASYNEQFF. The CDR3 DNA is TGTGCCAGCAGCACCGTTTACAGGGCCTCCTACAATGAGCAGTTCTTC.

CDR3 amino acids: CAWPLGDRGRKDSYEQYF. In DNA, the CDR3 is TGTGCCTGGCCCCTTGGGGACAGGGGGCGAAAGGATTCCTACGAGCAGTACTTC. This chain connects TRBV30 to TRBJ2-7; 12 bases are a match to TRBD1. CDR3 length: 18 amino acids. Germline values: CDR1 GTSNPN, CDR2 SVGIG (reference sequence). V trimming: 5 bases; J trimming: 1 base; junction bases outside the gene matches: 15.

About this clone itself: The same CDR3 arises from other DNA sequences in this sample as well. The DNA of the CDR3 is TGTGCCAGCAGCCTCACAGGGAACTATGGCTACACCTTC. Amino acid sequence: CASSLTGNYGYTF. The V and J genes are TRBV12-3 or TRBV12-4 and TRBJ1-2; possible D gene TRBD1, 6 bases. Trimming removed 6 bases at V and 2 bases at J, with 10 bases between. CDR3 length equals 13 residues.

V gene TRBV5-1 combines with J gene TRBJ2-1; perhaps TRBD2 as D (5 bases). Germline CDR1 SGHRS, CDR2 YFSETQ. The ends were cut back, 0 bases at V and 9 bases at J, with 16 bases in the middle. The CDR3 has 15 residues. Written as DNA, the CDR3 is TGCGCCAGCAGCTTGGGGCTTCTGGAGGTCGTTGAGCAGTTCTTC. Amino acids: CASSLGLLEVVEQFF. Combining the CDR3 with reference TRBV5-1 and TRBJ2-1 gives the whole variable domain KAGVTQTPRYLIKTRGQQVTLSCSPISGHRSVSWYQQTPGQGLQFLFEYFSETQRNKGNFPGRFSGRQFSNSRSEMNVSTLELGDSALYLCASSLGLLEVVEQFFGPGTRLTVL.

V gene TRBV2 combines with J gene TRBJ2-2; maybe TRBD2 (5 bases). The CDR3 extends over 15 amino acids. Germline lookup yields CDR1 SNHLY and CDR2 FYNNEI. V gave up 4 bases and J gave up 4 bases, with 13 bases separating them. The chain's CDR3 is CASSGGPLLTGELFF. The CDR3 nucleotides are TGTGCCAGCAGTGGAGGGCCCCTCCTCACCGGGGAGCTGTTTTTT.

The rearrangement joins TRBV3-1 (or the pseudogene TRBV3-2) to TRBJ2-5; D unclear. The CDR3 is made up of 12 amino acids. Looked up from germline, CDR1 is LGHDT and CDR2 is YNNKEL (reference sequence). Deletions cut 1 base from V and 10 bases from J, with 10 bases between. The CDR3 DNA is TGTGCCAGCAGCCAAGTTCGCGGTGGCCAGTACTTC. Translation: CASSQVRGGQYF.

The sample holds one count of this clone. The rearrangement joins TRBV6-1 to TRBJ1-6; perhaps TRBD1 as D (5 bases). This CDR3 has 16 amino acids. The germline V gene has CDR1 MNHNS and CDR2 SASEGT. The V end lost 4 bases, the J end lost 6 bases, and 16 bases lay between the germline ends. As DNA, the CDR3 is TGTGCCAGCAGTGCAACCAGGGATTCTCTTAATTCACCCCTCCACTTT. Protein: CASSATRDSLNSPLHF.

Here the CDR3 DNA reads TGTGCCAGCTCACTCGGGACAGGAGCCTACGAGCAGTACTTC. This sequence encodes CASSLGTGAYEQYF. The rearrangement links TRBV18 to TRBJ2-7; TRBD1 agrees at 8 bases. CDR1 is KGHSH, CDR2 LQKENI, per germline. This CDR3 contains 14 residues. With V trimmed by 4 bases and J by 2 bases, 4 bases remained unmatched.

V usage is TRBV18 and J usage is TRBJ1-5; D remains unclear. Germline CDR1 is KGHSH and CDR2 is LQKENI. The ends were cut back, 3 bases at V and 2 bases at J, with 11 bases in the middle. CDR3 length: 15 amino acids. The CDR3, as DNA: TGTGCCAGCTCACCCTCCGACCGGGGCAATCAGCCCCAGCATTTT. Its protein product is CASSPSDRGNQPQHF.

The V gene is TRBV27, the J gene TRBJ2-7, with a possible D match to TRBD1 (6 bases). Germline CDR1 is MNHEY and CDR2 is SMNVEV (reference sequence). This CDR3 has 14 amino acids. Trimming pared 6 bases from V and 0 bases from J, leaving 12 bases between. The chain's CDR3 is CASRPQGLSYEQYF. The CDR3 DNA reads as TGTGCCAGCAGACCTCAGGGGCTCTCCTACGAGCAGTACTTC.

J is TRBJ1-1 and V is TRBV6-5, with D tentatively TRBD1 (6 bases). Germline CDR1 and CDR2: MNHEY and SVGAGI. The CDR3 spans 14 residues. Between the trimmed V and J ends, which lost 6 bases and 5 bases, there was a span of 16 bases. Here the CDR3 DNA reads TGTGCCAGCAGAATCCAGGGGCTCGGGACTGAAGCTTTCTTT. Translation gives CASRIQGLGTEAFF.

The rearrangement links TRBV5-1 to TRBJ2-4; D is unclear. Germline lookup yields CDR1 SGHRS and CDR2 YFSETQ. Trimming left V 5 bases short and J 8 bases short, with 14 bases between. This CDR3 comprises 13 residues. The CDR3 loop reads CASSKQRPDIQYF. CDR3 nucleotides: TGCGCCAGCAGTAAGCAGAGGCCGGACATTCAGTACTTC.

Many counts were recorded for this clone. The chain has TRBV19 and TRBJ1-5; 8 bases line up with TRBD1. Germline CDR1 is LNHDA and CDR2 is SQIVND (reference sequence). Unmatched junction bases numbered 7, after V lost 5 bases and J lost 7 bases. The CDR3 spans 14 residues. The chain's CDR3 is CASSLTGAGQPQHF. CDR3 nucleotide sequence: TGTGCCAGTAGTTTGACAGGGGCAGGGCAGCCCCAGCATTTT.

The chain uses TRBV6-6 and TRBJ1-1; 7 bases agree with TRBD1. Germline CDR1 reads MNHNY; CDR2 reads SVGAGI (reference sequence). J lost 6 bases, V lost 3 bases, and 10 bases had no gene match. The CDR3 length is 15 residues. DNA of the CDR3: TGTGCCAGCAGTTATGATGGGGGGACAGTCCCTGAAGCTTTCTTT. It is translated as CASSYDGGTVPEAFF.

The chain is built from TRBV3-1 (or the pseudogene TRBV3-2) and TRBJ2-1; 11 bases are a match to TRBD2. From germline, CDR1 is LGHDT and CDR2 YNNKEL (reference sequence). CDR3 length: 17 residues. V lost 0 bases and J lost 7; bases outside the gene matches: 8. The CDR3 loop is CASSQDRLAGRWNEQFF. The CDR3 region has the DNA TGTGCCAGCAGCCAAGATCGACTAGCGGGGAGATGGAATGAGCAGTTCTTC.

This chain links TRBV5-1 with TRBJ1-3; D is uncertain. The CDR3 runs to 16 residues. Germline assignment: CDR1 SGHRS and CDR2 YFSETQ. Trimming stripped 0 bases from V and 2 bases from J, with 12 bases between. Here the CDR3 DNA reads TGCGCCAGCAGCTTGGGATTAGAACGGGCTGGAAACACCATATATTTT. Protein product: CASSLGLERAGNTIYF.

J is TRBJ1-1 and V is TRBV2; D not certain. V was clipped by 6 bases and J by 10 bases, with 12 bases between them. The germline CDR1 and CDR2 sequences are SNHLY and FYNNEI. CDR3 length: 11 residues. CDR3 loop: CASRGVARAFF. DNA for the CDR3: TGTGCCAGCAGGGGAGTTGCAAGAGCTTTCTTT.

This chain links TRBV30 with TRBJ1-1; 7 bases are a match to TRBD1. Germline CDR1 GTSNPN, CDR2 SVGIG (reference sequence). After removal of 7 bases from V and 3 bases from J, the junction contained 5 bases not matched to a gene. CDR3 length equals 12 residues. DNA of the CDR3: TGTGCCTTCGATACAGGGGACACTGAAGCTTTCTTT. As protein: CAFDTGDTEAFF.

CDR3: CASSLGSSRPYEQYF. CDR3 coding DNA: TGTGCCAGCAGCTTAGGGTCTAGCCGCCCCTACGAGCAGTACTTC. V and J are TRBV7-9 and TRBJ2-7, with D tentatively TRBD2 (5 bases). V was trimmed by 1 base and J by 2 bases, leaving 12 bases between them. The CDR3 covers 15 residues. Germline V lookup: CDR1 SEHNR, CDR2 FQNEAQ (reference sequence). Full variable domain (rest looked up from reference TRBV7-9 and TRBJ2-7): DTGVSQNPRHKITKRGQNVTFRCDPISEHNRLYWYRQTLGQGPEFLTYFQNEAQLEKSRLLSDRFSAERPKGSFSTLEIQRTEQGDSAMYLCASSLGSSRPYEQYFGPGTRLTVT.

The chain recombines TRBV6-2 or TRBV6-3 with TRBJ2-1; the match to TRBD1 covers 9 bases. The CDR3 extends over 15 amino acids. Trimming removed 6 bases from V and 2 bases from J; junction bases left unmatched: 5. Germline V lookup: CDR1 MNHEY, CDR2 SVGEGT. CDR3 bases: TGTGCCAGCAGCCGGGGACAGGGAGCCTACAATGAGCAGTTCTTC. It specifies CASSRGQGAYNEQFF.